These 22 T cell receptor beta chains were all obtained from the same sample, sequenced in a study of blood T cell repertoires in COVID-19. Assay: immunoSEQ multiplex PCR; the TCRdb copy retains only in-frame clones and omits some. The sample includes 170,000 or so clones, about 86% of them seen just once. Material for sequencing was peripheral blood. These receptors were obtained from a man in his fifties with active or convalescent COVID-19.

The chain joins TRBV5-4 to TRBJ2-7, with TRBD2 identical over 8 bases. Looked up from germline, CDR1 is SGHNT and CDR2 is YYREEE (reference sequence). This CDR3 is 15 amino acids long. V lost 1 base and J lost 3; bases outside the gene matches: 6. CDR3 sequence reads: CASSLNGLAGYEQYF. CDR3 nucleotide sequence: TGTGCCAGCAGCTTGAACGGTCTAGCGGGCTACGAGCAGTACTTC.

J is TRBJ1-2 and V is TRBV12-3 or TRBV12-4; D uncertain. V lost 3 bases and J 4 bases, leaving 9 bases between the germline ends. The CDR3 sequence is 13 residues long. The DNA of the CDR3 is TGTGCCAGCAGTTTGAGGCAGACCTATGGCTACACCTTC. Its translation: CASSLRQTYGYTF.

This clone was detected only once. This rearrangement joins TRBV9 to TRBJ2-3, with 11 bases aligning to TRBD1. The CDR3 runs 15 residues. V shed 3 bases, J shed 3 bases, and the junction held 3 bases outside the gene matches. The V gene's germline CDR1 is SGDLS and CDR2 YYNGEE. CDR3 loop: CASSDGQGATDTQYF. CDR3 bases: TGTGCCAGCAGCGACGGACAGGGGGCGACAGATACGCAGTATTTT.

The CDR3 loop is CASTPRLRFEQFF. CDR3 bases: TGTGCCAGCACCCCAAGACTCCGTTTTGAGCAGTTCTTC. The V gene is TRBV6-6, the J gene TRBJ2-1; D gene unclear. This CDR3 contains 13 residues. CDR1 MNHNY and CDR2 SVGAGI come from the germline V gene (reference sequence). V was shortened by 7 bases and J by 9 bases, with 16 bases between the two germline ends.

This rearrangement joins TRBV18 to TRBJ1-1; D is possibly TRBD1 (6 bases). This CDR3 region has 17 residues. Trimming took 1 base from V and 0 from J, leaving 15 bases between them. CDR1 and CDR2 (germline): KGHSH, LQKENI. The CDR3 protein is CASSPLTVQGMNTEAFF. CDR3 DNA: TGTGCCAGCTCACCACTAACAGTACAGGGTATGAACACTGAAGCTTTCTTT.

Only a few counts were recorded for this clone. Other nucleotide sequences from this sample produce the same CDR3. The chain has TRBV6-5 and TRBJ2-1; possible D gene TRBD2, 6 bases. The CDR3 contains 14 residues. Per germline, CDR1 MNHEY and CDR2 SVGAGI. With 0 bases removed from V and 5 bases from J, the gap between germline ends came to 8 bases. The CDR3 loop is CASSYSRGNNEQFF. The CDR3 DNA sequence: TGTGCCAGCAGTTACTCTCGGGGGAACAATGAGCAGTTCTTC.

The chain uses TRBV28 and TRBJ1-5; TRBD1 matches at 10 bases. Trimming took 3 bases from V and 6 from J; bases not matched to a gene: 5. Germline assignment: CDR1 MDHEN and CDR2 SYDVKM. The CDR3 loop spans 15 amino acids. For the CDR3, the DNA is TGTGCCAGCAGTTTTGGCGGACAGGGGGGTCAGCCCCAGCATTTT. This sequence encodes CASSFGGQGGQPQHF.

The V and J genes are TRBV2 and TRBJ1-1, with D unresolved. Germline V gene sequence: CDR1 SNHLY, CDR2 FYNNEI. The CDR3 spans 13 residues. Trimming took 4 bases from V and 3 from J, leaving 9 bases between them. The CDR3 DNA is TGTGCCAGCAGTGTTCGTACAGACACTGAAGCTTTCTTT. Encoded protein: CASSVRTDTEAFF.

This chain uses TRBV5-6 with TRBJ2-1, with D tentatively TRBD2 (5 bases). There are 15 residues in the CDR3. Trimming took off 0 bases at V and 0 bases at J, with 7 bases between the two ends. Germline CDR1 SGHDT, CDR2 YYEEEE. The CDR3, as DNA: TGTGCCAGCAGCTTGGGGCGGGCCTCCTACAATGAGCAGTTCTTC. Encoded protein: CASSLGRASYNEQFF.

The V and J genes are TRBV5-1 and TRBJ1-4; 7 positions agree with TRBD1. Looked up from germline, CDR1 is SGHRS and CDR2 is YFSETQ. There are 17 residues in the CDR3. V lost 4 bases and J lost 4; bases outside the gene matches: 13. The CDR3 DNA follows: TGCGCCAGCAGCAAGGAGGGGGCTAGGTCTGGTAATGAAAAACTGTTTTTT. It codes for CASSKEGARSGNEKLFF.

The chain links TRBV2 to TRBJ1-1, with TRBD1 identical over 7 bases. This CDR3 comprises 17 residues. V gave up 7 bases and J gave up 4 bases; unmatched junction bases: 18. Germline V gives CDR1 SNHLY, CDR2 FYNNEI. The CDR3 bases are TGTGCCAGCAAGGTTCGGACAGGAGATTTTATGAGCACTGAAGCTTTCTTT. It codes for CASKVRTGDFMSTEAFF.

This clone has more than one count but fewer than ten. The CDR3 region has the DNA TGTGCCAGCAGCTTAATAGTGGCAGGGCAAGCTTTCTTT. It encodes CASSLIVAGQAFF. The gene calls are TRBV11-2 and TRBJ1-1, with a tentative D call TRBD1 (5 bases). There are 13 residues in the CDR3. V lost 2 bases, J lost 9 bases, and 13 bases lay in between. The germline V gene has CDR1 SGHAT and CDR2 FQNNGV.

The chain is built from TRBV4-3 and TRBJ2-6, with D uncertain. Trimming removed 0 bases at V and 0 bases at J, with 9 bases between. Germline V gives CDR1 LGHNA, CDR2 YSLEER. This CDR3 is built from 17 residues. Here the CDR3 DNA reads TGCGCCAGCAGCCAAGATGCGGCCCGCTCTGGGGCCAACGTCCTGACTTTC. Protein: CASSQDAARSGANVLTF.

The J gene is TRBJ1-5, the V gene TRBV6-5; 8 bases match TRBD1. The junction had 2 bases not matched to a gene; V was cut back by 6 bases and J by 7 bases. In germline, CDR1 is MNHEY, CDR2 SVGAGI. This CDR3 is 12 amino acids long. Here the CDR3 DNA reads TGTGCCAGCAGCCAGGGGGCCCAGCCCCAGCATTTT. Protein: CASSQGAQPQHF.

The chain uses TRBV1 and TRBJ2-1; the table's D gene call, TRBD2, was not cross checked with the DNA. TRBV1 is a pseudogene segment. The CDR3 loop spans 17 amino acids. CDR3 region: CTSSRRGLAGVRNEQFF. CDR3 nucleotides: TGCACCAGCAGCCGTCGTGGTCTAGCGGGGGTTAGGAATGAGCAGTTCTTC.

The genes are TRBV6-5 and TRBJ1-3; D is possibly TRBD1 (6 bases). Germline CDR1 reads MNHEY; CDR2 reads SVGAGI. The CDR3 is 15 residues long. V lost 6 bases and J 4 bases, leaving 16 bases between the germline ends. CDR3 DNA: TGTGCCAGCAGACAGACAGGTCTTATCGGAAACACCATATATTTT. Protein: CASRQTGLIGNTIYF.

V gene TRBV5-5 combines with J gene TRBJ1-2, with D uncertain. Deletions cut 3 bases from V and 3 bases from J, with 6 bases between. From germline, CDR1 is SGHKS and CDR2 YYEKEE (reference sequence). The CDR3 has 12 residues. This chain's CDR3 is CASSSRDYGYTF. For the CDR3, the DNA is TGTGCCAGCAGCTCCCGGGACTATGGCTACACCTTC.

This clone was counted between two and nine times. The rearrangement links TRBV18 to TRBJ1-2, with TRBD1 as a possible D gene (5 bases). This CDR3 region has 15 residues. Per germline, CDR1 KGHSH and CDR2 LQKENI. Trimming left V 0 bases short and J 2 bases short, with 10 bases between. The CDR3 is CASSPPPGNNYGYTF. The CDR3 bases are TGTGCCAGCTCACCACCCCCAGGGAACAACTATGGCTACACCTTC.

The genes are TRBV10-3 and TRBJ1-6; the D gene is possibly TRBD1 (6 bases). Trimming pared 0 bases from V and 7 bases from J, leaving 13 bases between. There are 16 residues in the CDR3. Germline CDR1 and CDR2: ENHRY and SYGVKD. In DNA form, the CDR3 reads TGTGCCATCAGTGAGTCAGACAGGTCACAAAATTCACCCCTCCACTTT. Its protein is CAISESDRSQNSPLHF.

The chain couples TRBV3-1 (or the pseudogene TRBV3-2) to TRBJ2-2; 7 bases are a match to TRBD2. The germline V gene has CDR1 LGHDT and CDR2 YNNKEL (reference sequence). CDR3 length: 16 residues. Trimming took 1 base from V and 4 from J; bases not matched to a gene: 6. CDR3 region: CASSQVPGGGTGELFF. The CDR3 DNA follows: TGTGCCAGCAGCCAAGTTCCGGGAGGAGGCACCGGGGAGCTGTTTTTT.

The V and J genes are TRBV28 and TRBJ2-7, with 7 bases matching TRBD2. Germline values: CDR1 MDHEN, CDR2 SYDVKM. Trimming took 3 bases from V and 5 from J; bases not matched to a gene: 10. The CDR3 sequence is 15 residues long. CDR3 bases: TGTGCCAGCAGTTTGGTGGTGGGGGAGGGAAACGAGCAGTACTTC. Translation gives CASSLVVGEGNEQYF.

The gene calls are TRBV4-3 and TRBJ2-3; D is uncertain. In germline, CDR1 is LGHNA, CDR2 YSLEER. Trimming removed 2 bases from V and 2 bases from J, with 5 bases in between. The CDR3 totals 13 residues. The CDR3 nucleotides read TGCGCCAGCAGCCAACAGGACACAGATACGCAGTATTTT. As protein: CASSQQDTDTQYF.